These 26 T cell receptor beta chains originate from one sample sequenced in a study of long-term antiretroviral therapy in people with HIV. It was version v3.0 of the immunoSEQ assay that was run at survey level. Only in-frame clones appear in the TCRdb table, and some are missing; sequencing was by immunoSEQ multiplex PCR. The sample records about 25,000 clones, roughly 80% being singletons. Sequencing was performed on unsorted PBMCs, taken 0.7 years before starting antiretroviral therapy. The receptors here all came from a man aged 25-45 years with HIV.

This clone was counted once. The CDR3 DNA follows: TGTGCCAGTACTCAACAGGGGGCGAATGGAAACACCATATATTTT. Protein: CASTQQGANGNTIYF. This chain joins TRBV19 and TRBJ1-3, with 9 bases identical to TRBD1. Germline V CDR1 and CDR2: LNHDA, SQIVND (reference sequence). The CDR3 is 15 amino acids. The V segment lost 7 bases and the J segment 3 bases; nucleotides outside the gene matches: 7.

This clone was detected a few times. The chain carries TRBV20-1 and TRBJ1-2; D not resolved. CDR3 length: 9 amino acids. Germline-derived CDR1 and CDR2 are DFQATT and SNEGSKA (reference sequence). Trimming removed 4 bases from V and 7 bases from J, with 4 bases in between. The CDR3 nucleotides are TGCAGTGCTAACGGTGGCTACACCTTC. Its protein is CSANGGYTF.

V usage is TRBV6-6 and J usage is TRBJ2-7; 8 nucleotides align to TRBD2. This CDR3 contains 14 residues. Germline trimming cut 4 bases from V and 0 bases from J; bases unmatched to any gene: 2. Germline CDR1 is MNHNY and CDR2 is SVGAGI (reference sequence). CDR3 nucleotides: TGTGCCAGCAGTTCACTAGCGGACTCCTACGAGCAGTACTTC. Translation: CASSSLADSYEQYF.

V usage is TRBV2 and J usage is TRBJ1-2; a possible D gene is TRBD1 (5 bases). CDR3 length: 13 amino acids. Trimming stripped 5 bases from V and 3 bases from J, with 10 bases between. Germline CDR1 SNHLY, CDR2 FYNNEI. CDR3: CASSQGVDYGYTF. The CDR3 DNA reads TGTGCCAGCAGTCAGGGCGTCGACTATGGCTACACCTTC.

The chain couples TRBV10-3 to TRBJ1-1; TRBD1 aligns across 9 bases. This CDR3 comprises 15 residues. CDR1 and CDR2 from the germline V gene are ENHRY and SYGVKD. After removal of 1 base from V and 6 bases from J, the junction contained 6 bases not matched to a gene. CDR3 residues: CAISEYPDRGPEAFF. CDR3 sequence (DNA): TGTGCCATCAGTGAGTACCCGGACAGGGGCCCTGAAGCTTTCTTT.

The CDR3 spells CASSMAGGSRDQYF. The CDR3 bases are TGTGCCAGTAGTATGGCGGGGGGGTCCCGGGACCAGTACTTC. The chain employs TRBV19 and TRBJ2-5; the match to TRBD2 covers 9 bases. The CDR3 runs to 14 residues. Germline CDR1 LNHDA, CDR2 SQIVND (reference sequence). The V gene end was trimmed by 3 bases and the J gene end by 10 bases; junction bases not matched to a gene: 9.

The V gene is TRBV19, the J gene TRBJ1-4; no firm D call. Germline CDR1 is LNHDA and CDR2 is SQIVND (reference sequence). The CDR3 spans 15 residues. The ends were cut back, 6 bases at V and 4 bases at J, with 15 bases in the middle. The CDR3 region has the DNA TGTGCCAGTAGCCCGGCCGGTTTCAATAATGAAAAACTGTTTTTT. This gives the protein CASSPAGFNNEKLFF.

This chain links TRBV7-2 with TRBJ1-5; a possible D gene is TRBD1 (6 bases). The CDR3 contains 14 residues. Trimming cost V 5 bases and J 0 bases, with 8 bases left between them. Germline lookup yields CDR1 SGHTA and CDR2 FQGNSA. CDR3 coding DNA: TGTGCCAGCAGCCCGGACAGTAGCAATCAGCCCCAGCATTTT. This encodes CASSPDSSNQPQHF.

This clone has only a few counts. The chain has TRBV6-6 and TRBJ1-5, with D possibly TRBD1 on 5 matching bases. Germline V CDR1 and CDR2: MNHNY, SVGAGI (reference sequence). Between the trimmed V and J ends, which lost 8 bases and 3 bases, there was a span of 11 bases. The CDR3 sequence is 13 residues long. CDR3 residues: CASSKGTNQPQHF. The DNA for the CDR3 is TGTGCCAGCTCCAAGGGGACCAATCAGCCCCAGCATTTT.

This clone was seen once. V is TRBV16 and J is TRBJ2-7; tentatively, D is TRBD1 (6 bases). Trimming took 0 bases from V and 4 from J, leaving 10 bases between them. This CDR3 contains 14 residues. Germline V gene data show CDR1 as KGHSY and CDR2 as FQNENV. The CDR3 region is CASSQSGRGYEQYF. The CDR3 DNA sequence: TGTGCCAGCAGCCAATCGGGAAGGGGGTACGAGCAGTACTTC.

CDR3 sequence reads: CASRSDGYEKLFF. CDR3 nucleotides: TGTGCCAGCAGATCGGACGGGTATGAAAAACTGTTTTTT. The chain carries TRBV6-5 and TRBJ1-4, with D uncertain. The CDR3 consists of 13 residues. V was shortened by 6 bases and J by 6 bases, with 11 bases between the two germline ends. CDR1 is MNHEY, CDR2 SVGAGI, per germline.

The chain combines TRBV18 with TRBJ2-6; possible D gene TRBD2, 5 bases. The CDR3 loop spans 16 amino acids. The germline V gene encodes CDR1 KGHSH and CDR2 LQKENI. V was shortened by 3 bases and J by 3 bases, with 12 bases between the two germline ends. The CDR3 here is CASSPGVANGANVLTF. The CDR3 coding sequence is TGTGCCAGCTCACCGGGCGTAGCGAATGGGGCCAACGTCCTGACTTTC. The whole variable domain, remainder taken from reference TRBV18 and TRBJ2-6, is NAGVMQNPRHLVRRRGQEARLRCSPMKGHSHVYWYRQLPEEGLKFMVYLQKENIIDESGMPKERFSAEFPKEGPSILRIQQVVRGDSAAYFCASSPGVANGANVLTFGAGSRLTVL.

This clone was picked up a small number of times. J is TRBJ1-2 and V is TRBV11-2, with 8 nucleotides matching TRBD1. This CDR3 has 15 residues. The V and J ends lost 5 bases and 7 bases, in that order; junction bases with no gene match: 12. From germline, CDR1 is SGHAT and CDR2 FQNNGV. The DNA of the CDR3 is TGTGCCAGCAGCCTACTAAGGACAGGGTCTCGTGGCTACACCTTC. The encoded protein is CASSLLRTGSRGYTF.

The chain combines TRBV5-1 with TRBJ1-3; 8 nucleotides align to TRBD1. This CDR3 comprises 15 residues. With V trimmed by 2 bases and J by 2 bases, 3 bases remained unmatched. Germline assignment: CDR1 SGHRS and CDR2 YFSETQ. The chain's CDR3 is CASSLLQGAGNTIYF. In DNA form, the CDR3 reads TGCGCCAGCAGCTTATTACAGGGGGCTGGAAACACCATATATTTT.

V gene TRBV12-5 combines with J gene TRBJ2-5, with 9 bases fitting TRBD1. The germline V gene has CDR1 LGHNT and CDR2 FRNRAP. The V segment lost 1 base and the J segment 5 bases; nucleotides outside the gene matches: 5. The length of the CDR3 is 15 residues. CDR3 in amino acids: CASGLGTGGHETQYF. CDR3 in DNA: TGTGCTAGTGGTTTGGGCACAGGGGGCCACGAGACCCAGTACTTC.

The gene calls are TRBV4-2 and TRBJ2-3; D is tentatively TRBD1 or TRBD2 (5 bases each). CDR3 length: 16 amino acids. V lost 1 base and J lost 0, with 11 bases in between. Germline V gene lookup returns CDR1 LGHNA and CDR2 YNFKEQ. The CDR3 sequence: CASSQGVGDSTDTQYF. The CDR3 region has the DNA TGTGCCAGCAGCCAAGGGGTAGGGGACAGCACAGATACGCAGTATTTT.

This clone was observed a few times. The rearrangement links TRBV19 to TRBJ1-5; 8 bases are shared with TRBD1. J lost 4 bases, V lost 8 bases, and 4 bases had no gene match. Germline V lookup: CDR1 LNHDA, CDR2 SQIVND (reference sequence). The CDR3 covers 13 residues. CDR3 DNA sequence: TGTGCCAGTGGGACAGGCGGGAATCAGCCCCAGCATTTT. Protein sequence: CASGTGGNQPQHF. Looking up the rest from reference TRBV19 and TRBJ1-5 gives the full variable domain: DGGITQSPKYLFRKEGQNVTLSCEQNLNHDAMYWYRQDPGQGLRLIYYSQIVNDFQKGDIAEGYSVSREKKESFPLTVTSAQKNPTAFYLCASGTGGNQPQHFGDGTRLSIL.

The J gene is TRBJ2-1, the V gene TRBV30; D is unclear. CDR3 length: 15 residues. Germline-derived CDR1 and CDR2 are GTSNPN and SVGIG (reference sequence). The ends were cut back, 0 bases at V and 5 bases at J, with 14 bases in the middle. CDR3 sequence (DNA): TGTGCCTGGAGTGTAGACCCTGGCCCCCACAATGAGCAGTTCTTC. Amino acid sequence: CAWSVDPGPHNEQFF. Complete variable domain (other parts from reference TRBV30 and TRBJ2-1): SQTIHQWPATLVQPVGSPLSLECTVEGTSNPNLYWYRQAAGRGLQLLFYSVGIGQISSEVPQNLSASRPQDRQFILSSKKLLLSDSGFYLCAWSVDPGPHNEQFFGPGTRLTVL.

V usage is TRBV6-5 and J usage is TRBJ1-4; TRBD1 might be the D (5 bases). The V end was cut by 4 bases, the J end by 4 bases, with 10 bases between. CDR3 size: 14 residues. The germline V gene has CDR1 MNHEY and CDR2 SVGAGI. The CDR3 DNA is TGTGCCAGCAGTTTGTTCGACAGTAATGAAAAACTGTTTTTT. Translation gives CASSLFDSNEKLFF.

This clone appeared a few times. An end of the junction differs from the germline gene, which may be a read error. J is TRBJ2-5 and V is TRBV2, with D unresolved. The CDR3 is 13 amino acids. Germline lookup yields CDR1 SNHLY and CDR2 FYNNEI. CDR3: CASREDRRETQYF. The CDR3 DNA reads TGTGCCAGCAGAGAAGACCGGCGGGAGACCCAGTACTTC.

The rearrangement uses TRBV27 and TRBJ2-7; D perhaps matches TRBD1 (6 bases). The V and J ends lost 3 bases and 3 bases respectively, with 24 bases between them. Germline lookup yields CDR1 MNHEY and CDR2 SMNVEV (reference sequence). CDR3 length: 18 residues. The CDR3 nucleotides read TGTGCCAGCAGTTTTCAGTCCCGGGACATCGCCGGAGTCTACGAGCAGTACTTC. As protein: CASSFQSRDIAGVYEQYF.

The CDR3 reads CASPEGGYTF. DNA for the CDR3: TGTGCCTCCCCAGAAGGGGGCTACACCTTC. V and J are TRBV30 and TRBJ1-2; D call uncertain. The CDR3 spans 10 residues. Germline CDR1 reads GTSNPN; CDR2 reads SVGIG (reference sequence). Between the trimmed V and J ends, which lost 7 bases and 8 bases, there was a span of 11 bases.

The chain has TRBV4-3 and TRBJ1-5, with a possible D match to TRBD1 (5 bases). V lost 0 bases, J lost 0 bases, and 9 bases lay in between. In germline, CDR1 is LGHNA, CDR2 YSLEER. The length of the CDR3 is 16 residues. The CDR3 protein is CASSQDPGISNQPQHF. The CDR3 nucleotides are TGCGCCAGCAGCCAAGACCCAGGGATTAGCAATCAGCCCCAGCATTTT.

This chain joins TRBV4-1 and TRBJ2-1; TRBD2 might be the D (5 bases). Germline-derived CDR1 and CDR2 are MGHRA and YSYEKL. The CDR3 consists of 16 residues. Trimming took 3 bases from V and 6 from J, leaving 18 bases between them. The CDR3 DNA reads TGCGCCAGCAGCCATGGGCAGGACTCCCGGCGCAATGAGCAGTTCTTC. This gives the protein CASSHGQDSRRNEQFF.

The rearrangement joins TRBV30 to TRBJ1-2, with unresolved D. Germline lookup yields CDR1 GTSNPN and CDR2 SVGIG (reference sequence). This CDR3 is 10 amino acids long. Trimming cost V 3 bases and J 2 bases, with 1 base left between them. The DNA of the CDR3 is TGTGCCTGGAGCAACTATGGCTACACCTTC. As protein: CAWSNYGYTF.

V is TRBV11-2 and J is TRBJ1-5, with 8 bases fitting TRBD1. CDR1 is SGHAT and CDR2 is FQNNGV in the germline V gene. V lost 5 bases, J lost 6 bases, and 9 bases stayed unmatched. The CDR3 length is 15 residues. The chain's CDR3 is CASSGGQGGGQPQHF. CDR3 nucleotide sequence: TGTGCCAGCAGCGGCGGACAGGGAGGAGGTCAGCCCCAGCATTTT.